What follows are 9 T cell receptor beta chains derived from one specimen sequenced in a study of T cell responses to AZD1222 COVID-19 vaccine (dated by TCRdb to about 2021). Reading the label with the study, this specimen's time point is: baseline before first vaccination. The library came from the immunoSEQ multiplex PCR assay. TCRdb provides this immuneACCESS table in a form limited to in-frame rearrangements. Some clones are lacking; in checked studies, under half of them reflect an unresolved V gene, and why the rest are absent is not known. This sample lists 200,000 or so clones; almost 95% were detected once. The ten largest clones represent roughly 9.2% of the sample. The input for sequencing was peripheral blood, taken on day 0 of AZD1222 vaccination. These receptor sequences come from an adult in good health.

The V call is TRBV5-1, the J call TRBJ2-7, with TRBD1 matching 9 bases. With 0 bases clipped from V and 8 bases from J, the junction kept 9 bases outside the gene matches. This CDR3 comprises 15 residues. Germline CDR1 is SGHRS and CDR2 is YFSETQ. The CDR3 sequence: CASSLVDRGPLKQYF. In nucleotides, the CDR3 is TGCGCCAGCAGCTTGGTGGACAGGGGCCCGCTGAAGCAGTACTTC.

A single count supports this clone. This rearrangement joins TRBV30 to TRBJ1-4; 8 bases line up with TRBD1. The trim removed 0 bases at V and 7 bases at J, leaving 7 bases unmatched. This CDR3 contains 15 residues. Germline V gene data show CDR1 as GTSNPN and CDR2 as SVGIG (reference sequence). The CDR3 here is CAWSVGGTGGEKLFF. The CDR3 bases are TGTGCCTGGAGTGTTGGGGGGACAGGCGGTGAAAAACTGTTTTTT. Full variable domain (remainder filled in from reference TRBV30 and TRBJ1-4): SQTIHQWPATLVQPVGSPLSLECTVEGTSNPNLYWYRQAAGRGLQLLFYSVGIGQISSEVPQNLSASRPQDRQFILSSKKLLLSDSGFYLCAWSVGGTGGEKLFFGSGTQLSVL.

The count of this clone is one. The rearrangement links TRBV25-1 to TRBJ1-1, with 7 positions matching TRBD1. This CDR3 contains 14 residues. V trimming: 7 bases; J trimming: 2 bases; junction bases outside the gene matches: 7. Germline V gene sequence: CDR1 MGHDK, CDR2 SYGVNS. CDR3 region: CASKPGGKNTEAFF. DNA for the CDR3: TGTGCCAGCAAGCCAGGGGGAAAAAACACTGAAGCTTTCTTT.

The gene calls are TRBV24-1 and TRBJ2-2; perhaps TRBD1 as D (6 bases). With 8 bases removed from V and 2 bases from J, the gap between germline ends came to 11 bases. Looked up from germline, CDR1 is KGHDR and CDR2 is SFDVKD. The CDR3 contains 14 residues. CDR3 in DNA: TGTGCCACCACAGGGGATAGTAACACCGGGGAGCTGTTTTTT. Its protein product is CATTGDSNTGELFF.

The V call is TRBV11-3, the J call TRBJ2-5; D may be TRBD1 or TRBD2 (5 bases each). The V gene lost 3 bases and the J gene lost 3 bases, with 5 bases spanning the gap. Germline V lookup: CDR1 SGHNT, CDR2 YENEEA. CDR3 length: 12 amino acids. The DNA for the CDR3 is TGTGCCAGCAGCTTGGGGGAAGAGACCCAGTACTTC. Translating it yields CASSLGEETQYF. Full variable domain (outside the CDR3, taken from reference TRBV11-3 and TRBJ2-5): EAGVVQSPRYKIIEKKQPVAFWCNPISGHNTLYWYLQNLGQGPELLIRYENEEAVDDSQLPKDRFSAERLKGVDSTLKIQPAELGDSAVYLCASSLGEETQYFGPGTRLLVL.

The CDR3 sequence is CASSLTTRDDGELFF. The CDR3 DNA reads TGCGCCAGCAGCCTTACTACCAGAGATGACGGGGAGCTGTTTTTT. The rearrangement uses TRBV5-1 and TRBJ2-2, with D hard to call. Germline loops: CDR1 SGHRS, CDR2 YFSETQ. V lost 4 bases to trimming and J lost 7 bases, with 17 bases between them. This CDR3 spans 15 amino acids.

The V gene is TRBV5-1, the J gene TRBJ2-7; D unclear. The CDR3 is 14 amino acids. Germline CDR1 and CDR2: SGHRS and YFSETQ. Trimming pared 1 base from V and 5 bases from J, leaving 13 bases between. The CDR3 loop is CASSLIAAGHEQYF. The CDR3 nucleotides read TGCGCCAGCAGCTTGATTGCAGCCGGGCACGAGCAGTACTTC. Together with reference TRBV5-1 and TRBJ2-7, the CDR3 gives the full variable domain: KAGVTQTPRYLIKTRGQQVTLSCSPISGHRSVSWYQQTPGQGLQFLFEYFSETQRNKGNFPGRFSGRQFSNSRSEMNVSTLELGDSALYLCASSLIAAGHEQYFGPGTRLTVT.

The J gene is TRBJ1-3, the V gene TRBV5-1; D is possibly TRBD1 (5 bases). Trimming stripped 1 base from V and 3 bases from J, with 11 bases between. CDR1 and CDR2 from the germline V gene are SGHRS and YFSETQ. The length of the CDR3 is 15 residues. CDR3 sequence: CASSLSGADGNTIYF. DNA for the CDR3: TGCGCCAGCAGCTTGTCTGGGGCGGATGGAAACACCATATATTTT.

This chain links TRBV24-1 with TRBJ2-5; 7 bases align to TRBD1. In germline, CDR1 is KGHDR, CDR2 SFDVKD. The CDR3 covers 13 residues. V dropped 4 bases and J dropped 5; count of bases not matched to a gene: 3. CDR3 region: CATSEGGAETQYF. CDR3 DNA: TGTGCCACCAGTGAAGGGGGCGCCGAGACCCAGTACTTC.